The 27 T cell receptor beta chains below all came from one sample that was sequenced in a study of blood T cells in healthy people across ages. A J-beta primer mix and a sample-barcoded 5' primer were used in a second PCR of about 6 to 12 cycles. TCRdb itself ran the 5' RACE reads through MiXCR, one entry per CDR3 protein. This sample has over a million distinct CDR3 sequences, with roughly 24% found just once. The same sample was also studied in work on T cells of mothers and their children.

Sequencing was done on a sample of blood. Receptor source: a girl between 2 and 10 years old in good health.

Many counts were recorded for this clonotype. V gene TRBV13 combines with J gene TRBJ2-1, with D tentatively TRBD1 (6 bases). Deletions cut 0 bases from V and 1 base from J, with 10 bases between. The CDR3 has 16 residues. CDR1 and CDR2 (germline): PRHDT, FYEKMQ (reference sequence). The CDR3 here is CASSLGWDNSYNEQFF. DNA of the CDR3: TGTGCCAGCAGCTTAGGGTGGGACAATTCCTACAATGAGCAGTTCTTC.

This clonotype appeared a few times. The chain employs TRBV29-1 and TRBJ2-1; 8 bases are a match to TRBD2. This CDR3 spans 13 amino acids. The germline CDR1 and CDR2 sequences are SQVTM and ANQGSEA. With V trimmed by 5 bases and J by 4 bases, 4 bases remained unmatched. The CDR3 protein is CSVTGGHYNEQFF. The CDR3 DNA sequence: TGCAGCGTTACGGGGGGGCATTACAATGAGCAGTTCTTC.

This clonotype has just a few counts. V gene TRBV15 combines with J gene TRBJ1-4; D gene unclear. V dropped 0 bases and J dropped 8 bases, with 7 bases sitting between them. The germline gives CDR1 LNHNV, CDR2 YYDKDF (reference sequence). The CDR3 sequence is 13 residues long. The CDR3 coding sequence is TGTGCCACCAGCAGAGATCCTACCGAAAAACTGTTTTTT. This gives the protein CATSRDPTEKLFF.

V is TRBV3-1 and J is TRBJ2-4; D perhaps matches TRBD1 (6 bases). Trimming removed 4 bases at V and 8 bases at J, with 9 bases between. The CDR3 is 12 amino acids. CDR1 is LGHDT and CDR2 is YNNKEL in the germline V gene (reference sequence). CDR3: CASSRGGDIQYF. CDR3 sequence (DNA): TGTGCCAGCAGCCGAGGGGGAGACATTCAGTACTTC.

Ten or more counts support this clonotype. CDR3: CASGSSRGTYEQYF. CDR3 bases: TGTGCTAGTGGTTCGTCCCGCGGGACCTACGAGCAGTACTTC. The chain carries TRBV12-5 and TRBJ2-7; the D gene is possibly TRBD2 (6 bases). This CDR3 comprises 14 residues. V was pared by 4 bases and J by 2 bases, with 12 bases between. Germline V CDR1 and CDR2: LGHNT, FRNRAP.

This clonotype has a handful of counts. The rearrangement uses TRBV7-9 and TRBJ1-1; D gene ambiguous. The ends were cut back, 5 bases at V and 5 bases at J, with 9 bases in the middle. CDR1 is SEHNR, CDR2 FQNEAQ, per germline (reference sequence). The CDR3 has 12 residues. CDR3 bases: TGTGCCAGCAGCGGTGACGGGACTGAAGCTTTCTTT. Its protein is CASSGDGTEAFF.

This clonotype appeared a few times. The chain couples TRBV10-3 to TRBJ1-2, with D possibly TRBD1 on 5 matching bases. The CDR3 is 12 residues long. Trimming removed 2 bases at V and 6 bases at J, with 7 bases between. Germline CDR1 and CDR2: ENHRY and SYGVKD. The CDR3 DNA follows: TGTGCCATCAGTGAGAGCAGGGATGGCTACACCTTC. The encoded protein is CAISESRDGYTF.

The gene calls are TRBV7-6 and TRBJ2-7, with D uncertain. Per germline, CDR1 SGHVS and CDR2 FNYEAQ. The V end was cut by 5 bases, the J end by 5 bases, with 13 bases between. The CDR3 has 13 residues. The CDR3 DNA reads TGTGCCAGCAGCCTTACAAATTCGAACGAGCAGTACTTC. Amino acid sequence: CASSLTNSNEQYF.

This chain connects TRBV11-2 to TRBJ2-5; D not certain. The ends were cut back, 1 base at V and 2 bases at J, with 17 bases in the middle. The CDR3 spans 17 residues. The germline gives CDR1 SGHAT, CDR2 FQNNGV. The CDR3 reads CASSLGLSITPQETQYF. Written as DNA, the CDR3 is TGTGCCAGCAGCTTAGGCCTAAGTATTACCCCACAAGAGACCCAGTACTTC.

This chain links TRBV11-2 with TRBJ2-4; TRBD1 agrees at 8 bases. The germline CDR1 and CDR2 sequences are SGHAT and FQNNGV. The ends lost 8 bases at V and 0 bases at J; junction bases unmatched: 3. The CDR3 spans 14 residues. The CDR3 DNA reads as TGTGCCAGCGGGGACAGGCTAGCCAAAAACATTCAGTACTTC. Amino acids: CASGDRLAKNIQYF.

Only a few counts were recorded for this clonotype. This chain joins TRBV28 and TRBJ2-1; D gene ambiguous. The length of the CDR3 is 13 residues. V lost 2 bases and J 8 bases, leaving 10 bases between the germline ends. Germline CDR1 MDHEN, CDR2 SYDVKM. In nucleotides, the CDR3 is TGTGCCAGCAGTTTACCGAGCCGGGATGAGCAGTTCTTC. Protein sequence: CASSLPSRDEQFF.

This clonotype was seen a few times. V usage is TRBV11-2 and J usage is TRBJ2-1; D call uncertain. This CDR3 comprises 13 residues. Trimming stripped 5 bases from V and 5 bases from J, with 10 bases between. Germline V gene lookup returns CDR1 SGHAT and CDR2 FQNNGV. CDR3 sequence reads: CASSPVDDNEQFF. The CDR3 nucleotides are TGTGCCAGCAGCCCCGTGGACGACAATGAGCAGTTCTTC. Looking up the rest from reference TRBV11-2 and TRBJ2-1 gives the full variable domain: EAGVAQSPRYKIIEKRQSVAFWCNPISGHATLYWYQQILGQGPKLLIQFQNNGVVDDSQLPKDRFSAERLKGVDSTLKIQPAKLEDSAVYLCASSPVDDNEQFFGPGTRLTVL.

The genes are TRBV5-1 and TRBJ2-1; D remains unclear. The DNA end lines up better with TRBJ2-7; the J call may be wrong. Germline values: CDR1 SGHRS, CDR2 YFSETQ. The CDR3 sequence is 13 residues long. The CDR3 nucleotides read TGCGCCAGCAGCTTGGCCGACTGGAACGAGCAGTACTTC. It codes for CASSLADWNEQYF.

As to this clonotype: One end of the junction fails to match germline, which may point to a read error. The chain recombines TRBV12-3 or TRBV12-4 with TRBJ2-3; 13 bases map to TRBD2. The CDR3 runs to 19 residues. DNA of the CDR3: TGCGCCAGCAGTTGGGGGACTAGCGGGGCATGGACAAACGGGGATACGCAGTATTTT. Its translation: CASSWGTSGAWTNGDTQYF.

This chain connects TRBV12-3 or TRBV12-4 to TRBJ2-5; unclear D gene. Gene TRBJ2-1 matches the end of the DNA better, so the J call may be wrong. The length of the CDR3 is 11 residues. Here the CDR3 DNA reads TGTGCCAGCAGTTTTAGACATGAGCAGTTCTTC. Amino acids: CASSFRHEQFF.

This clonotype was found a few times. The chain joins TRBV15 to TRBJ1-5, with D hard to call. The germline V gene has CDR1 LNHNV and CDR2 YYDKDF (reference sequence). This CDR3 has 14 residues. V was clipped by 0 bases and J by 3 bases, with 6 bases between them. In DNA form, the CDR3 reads TGTGCCACCAGCAGAGATTCTTACAATCAGCCCCAGCATTTT. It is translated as CATSRDSYNQPQHF.

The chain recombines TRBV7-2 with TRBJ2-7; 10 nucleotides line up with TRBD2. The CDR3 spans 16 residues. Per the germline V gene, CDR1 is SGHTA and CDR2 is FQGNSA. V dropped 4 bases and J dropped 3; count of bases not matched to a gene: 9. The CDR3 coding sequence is TGTGCCAGCAGCTCCCCGGGACTAGCGACTTTCTACGAGCAGTACTTC. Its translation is CASSSPGLATFYEQYF.

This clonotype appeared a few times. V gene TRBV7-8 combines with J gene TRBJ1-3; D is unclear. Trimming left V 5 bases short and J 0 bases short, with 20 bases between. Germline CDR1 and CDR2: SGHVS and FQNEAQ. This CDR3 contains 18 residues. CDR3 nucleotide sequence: TGTGCCAGCAGCCTATTCCCTCGGCTTTCCTTCTCTGGAAACACCATATATTTT. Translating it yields CASSLFPRLSFSGNTIYF.

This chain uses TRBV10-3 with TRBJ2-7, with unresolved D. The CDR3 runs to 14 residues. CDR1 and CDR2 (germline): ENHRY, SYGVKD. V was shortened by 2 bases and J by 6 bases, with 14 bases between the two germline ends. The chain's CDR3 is CAISEGRRSGEQYF. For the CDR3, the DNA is TGTGCCATCAGTGAGGGTCGTCGCTCGGGCGAGCAGTACTTC.

This CDR3 reads CASSLEGTGGPDLHF. CDR3 in DNA: TGCGCCAGCAGCTTGGAGGGAACAGGGGGTCCGGACCTCCACTTT. The chain carries TRBV5-1 and TRBJ1-6; 8 nucleotides align to TRBD1. The germline CDR1 and CDR2 sequences are SGHRS and YFSETQ. The CDR3 is 15 amino acids. Trimming removed 0 bases from V and 15 bases from J; junction bases left unmatched: 11.

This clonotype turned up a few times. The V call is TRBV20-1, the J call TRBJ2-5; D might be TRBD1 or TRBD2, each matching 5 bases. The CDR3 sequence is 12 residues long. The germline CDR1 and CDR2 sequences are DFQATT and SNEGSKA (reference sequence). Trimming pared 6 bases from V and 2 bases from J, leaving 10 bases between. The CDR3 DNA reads TGCAGTGCCGAGGGGCGACAAGAGACCCAGTACTTC. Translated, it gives CSAEGRQETQYF.

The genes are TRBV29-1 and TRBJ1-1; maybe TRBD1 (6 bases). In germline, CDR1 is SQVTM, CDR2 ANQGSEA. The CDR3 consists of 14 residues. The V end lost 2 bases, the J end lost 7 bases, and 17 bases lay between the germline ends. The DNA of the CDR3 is TGCAGCGTTGAACGGGGGGGCTGGGGAGGTGAAGCTTTCTTT. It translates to CSVERGGWGGEAFF.

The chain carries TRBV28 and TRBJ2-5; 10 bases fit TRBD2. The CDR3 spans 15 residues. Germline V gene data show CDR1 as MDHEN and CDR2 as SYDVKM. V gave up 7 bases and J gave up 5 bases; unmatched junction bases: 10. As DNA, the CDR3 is TGTGCCAGCAACCCGCTAGCGGGAGCACAGGAGACCCAGTACTTC. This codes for CASNPLAGAQETQYF. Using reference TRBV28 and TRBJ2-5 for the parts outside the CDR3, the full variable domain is DVKVTQSSRYLVKRTGEKVFLECVQDMDHENMFWYRQDPGLGLRLIYFSYDVKMKEKGDIPEGYSVSREKKERFSLILESASTNQTSMYLCASNPLAGAQETQYFGPGTRLLVL.

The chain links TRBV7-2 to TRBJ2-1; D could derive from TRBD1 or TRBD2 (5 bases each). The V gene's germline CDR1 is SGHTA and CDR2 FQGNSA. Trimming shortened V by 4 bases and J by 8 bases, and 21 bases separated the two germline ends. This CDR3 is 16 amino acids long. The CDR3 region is CASSSEPGALGDEQFF. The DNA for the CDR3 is TGTGCCAGCAGCTCGGAGCCCGGGGCCCTTGGGGATGAGCAGTTCTTC.

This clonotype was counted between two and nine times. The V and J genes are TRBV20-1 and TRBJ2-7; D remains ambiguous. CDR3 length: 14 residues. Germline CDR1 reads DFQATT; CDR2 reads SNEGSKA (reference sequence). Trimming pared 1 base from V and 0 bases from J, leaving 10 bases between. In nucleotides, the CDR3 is TGCAGTGCTAGAGCGGCGTTTAGCTCCTACGAGCAGTACTTC. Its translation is CSARAAFSSYEQYF.

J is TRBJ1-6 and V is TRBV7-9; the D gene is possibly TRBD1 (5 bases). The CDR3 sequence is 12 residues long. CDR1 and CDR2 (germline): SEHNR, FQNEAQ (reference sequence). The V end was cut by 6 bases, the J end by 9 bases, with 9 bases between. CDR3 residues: CASRGGGSPLHF. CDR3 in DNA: TGTGCCAGCAGGGGTGGGGGTTCACCCCTCCACTTT.

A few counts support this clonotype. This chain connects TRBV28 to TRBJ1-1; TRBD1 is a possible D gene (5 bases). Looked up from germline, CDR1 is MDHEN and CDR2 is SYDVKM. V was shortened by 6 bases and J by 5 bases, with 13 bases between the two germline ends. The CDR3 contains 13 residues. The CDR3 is CASSIREGTEAFF. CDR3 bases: TGTGCCAGCAGCATAAGGGAGGGGACTGAAGCTTTCTTT.